This T cell receptor beta chain was identified in a study of blood T cell repertoires in COVID-19. The method was immunoSEQ multiplex PCR; TCRdb's version includes in-frame clones alone and lacks a portion of them. Counted here are about 76,000 clones, 87% occurring once; the ten biggest clones make up just over 8%. The CDR3 contains 16 residues. CDR1 is SGHTA and CDR2 is FQGTGA in the germline V gene. The V and J ends lost 1 base and 4 bases, in that order; junction bases with no gene match: 7. The rearrangement uses TRBV7-3 and TRBJ2-3; 8 positions agree with TRBD2. The sequenced sample consisted of peripheral blood. The clonotype was recovered from a man aged 30 to 39 with acute or convalescent COVID-19. CDR3 amino acids: CASSLNGRAVSDTQYF. In DNA, the CDR3 is TGTGCCAGCAGCTTAAACGGGAGGGCCGTTTCAGATACGCAGTATTTT. The entire variable domain, with the rest obtained from reference TRBV7-3 and TRBJ2-3, is as follows: GAGVSQTPSNKVTEKGKYVELRCDPISGHTALYWYRQSLGQGPEFLIYFQGTGAADDSGLPNDRFFAVRPEGSVSTLKIQRTERGDSAVYLCASSLNGRAVSDTQYFGPGTRLTVL.